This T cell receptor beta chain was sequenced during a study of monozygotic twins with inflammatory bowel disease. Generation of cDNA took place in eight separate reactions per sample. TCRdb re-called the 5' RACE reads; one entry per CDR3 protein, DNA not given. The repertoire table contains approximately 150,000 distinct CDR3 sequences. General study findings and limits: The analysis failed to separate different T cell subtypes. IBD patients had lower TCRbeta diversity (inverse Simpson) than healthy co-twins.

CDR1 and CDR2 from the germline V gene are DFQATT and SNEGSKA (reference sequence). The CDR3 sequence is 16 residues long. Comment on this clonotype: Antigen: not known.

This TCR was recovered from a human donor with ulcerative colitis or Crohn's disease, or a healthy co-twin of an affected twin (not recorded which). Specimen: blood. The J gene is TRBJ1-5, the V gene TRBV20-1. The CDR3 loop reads CSARGLAGYSNQPQHF.